This entry lists 15 T cell receptor beta chains sequenced from one sample in a study of spatial heterogeneity in lung cancer. The time point is: sample taken at primary tumor resection. Each CDR3 protein is one row after TCRdb ran MiXCR on the 5' RACE reads. The top ten clones hold about 7.2% of a sample with 20,000 to 25,000 distinct CDR3 sequences, approximately 4.2% of them seen once. The input for sequencing was PBMCs, taken at surgery. The receptor source for this set is a male donor with early-stage non-small cell lung cancer.

This clonotype has a count of ten or more. The V and J genes are TRBV7-6 and TRBJ2-5; D unresolved. Trimming shortened V by 1 base and J by 2 bases, and 8 bases separated the two germline ends. CDR3 length equals 14 residues. Germline CDR1 reads SGHVS; CDR2 reads FNYEAQ. The CDR3 region is CASSLGRVQETQYF. CDR3 nucleotide sequence: TGTGCCAGCAGCTTAGGACGGGTTCAAGAGACCCAGTACTTC.

This clonotype was counted many times. This rearrangement joins TRBV5-5 to TRBJ2-5; TRBD2 is a possible D gene (5 bases). Trimming took 4 bases from V and 0 from J, leaving 16 bases between them. Germline loops: CDR1 SGHKS, CDR2 YYEKEE (reference sequence). The CDR3 spans 16 residues. In DNA, the CDR3 is TGTGCCAGCAGCCATGTCGAGGGAGCCAACCAAGAGACCCAGTACTTC. It specifies CASSHVEGANQETQYF.

The sample holds many counts of this clonotype. The chain recombines TRBV11-2 with TRBJ2-7, with D hard to call. V shed 0 bases and J shed 6 bases, with 12 bases lying between them. Per germline, CDR1 SGHAT and CDR2 FQNNGV. The CDR3 length is 14 residues. CDR3 in amino acids: CASSLDLVQLEQYF. Here the CDR3 DNA reads TGTGCCAGCAGCTTAGATTTGGTACAGCTCGAGCAGTACTTC.

This clonotype was recorded at least ten times. This chain joins TRBV5-5 and TRBJ1-1; tentatively, D is TRBD1 (5 bases). The V gene's germline CDR1 is SGHKS and CDR2 YYEKEE (reference sequence). V dropped 0 bases and J dropped 3 bases, with 12 bases sitting between them. The CDR3 is made up of 15 amino acids. DNA of the CDR3: TGTGCCAGCAGCTTGGGACAGCCCAAGGACACTGAAGCTTTCTTT. Its protein is CASSLGQPKDTEAFF. Supplemented by reference TRBV5-5 and TRBJ1-1, the full variable domain reads DAGVTQSPTHLIKTRGQQVTLRCSPISGHKSVSWYQQVLGQGPQFIFQYYEKEERGRGNFPDRFSARQFPNYSSELNVNALLLGDSALYLCASSLGQPKDTEAFFGQGTRLTVV.

This clonotype appeared many times. The chain joins TRBV11-2 to TRBJ2-3; 7 nucleotides align to TRBD2. V was pared by 5 bases and J by 0 bases, with 8 bases of the junction left unmatched. The CDR3 sequence is 16 residues long. The germline V gene has CDR1 SGHAT and CDR2 FQNNGV. CDR3 region: CASSALLALSTDTQYF. The CDR3 nucleotides read TGTGCCAGCAGCGCGTTACTAGCGCTAAGCACAGATACGCAGTATTTT. The whole variable domain, filled in from reference TRBV11-2 and TRBJ2-3, reads EAGVAQSPRYKIIEKRQSVAFWCNPISGHATLYWYQQILGQGPKLLIQFQNNGVVDDSQLPKDRFSAERLKGVDSTLKIQPAKLEDSAVYLCASSALLALSTDTQYFGPGTRLTVL.

Judged by abundance, this clonotype is medium-sized. The rearrangement links TRBV7-2 to TRBJ2-1, with D unclear. V was pared by 2 bases and J by 9 bases, with 8 bases between. This CDR3 has 12 residues. Looked up from germline, CDR1 is SGHTA and CDR2 is FQGNSA. The CDR3 coding sequence is TGTGCCAGCAGCTTAAGCCCCACTGAGCAGTTCTTC. This encodes CASSLSPTEQFF.

This clonotype showed up just a few times. This clone may be a read error of a much larger clone one base away. The V and J genes are TRBV28 and TRBJ2-1, with 12 bases lining up with TRBD2. With V trimmed by 5 bases and J by 6 bases, 5 bases remained unmatched. The CDR3 runs 15 residues. Germline CDR1 is MDHEN and CDR2 is SYDVKM. CDR3 loop: CASSPSGGAPNEQFF. In nucleotides, the CDR3 is TGTGCCAGCAGTCCTAGCGGGGGGGCACCCAATGAGCAGTTCTTC.

Within the sample, this clonotype is medium-sized. The CDR3 loop is CASSPGLAETQYF. In DNA, the CDR3 is TGTGCCAGCTCCCCCGGACTAGCGGAGACCCAGTACTTC. The chain carries TRBV18 and TRBJ2-5, with 9 bases that match TRBD2. CDR3 length equals 13 residues. V dropped 6 bases and J dropped 5; count of bases not matched to a gene: 4. Germline CDR1 KGHSH, CDR2 LQKENI.

This clonotype appeared many times. V and J are TRBV7-9 and TRBJ2-3; D unresolved. This CDR3 comprises 16 residues. Between the trimmed V and J ends, which lost 5 bases and 6 bases, there was a span of 21 bases. The germline V gene has CDR1 SEHNR and CDR2 FQNEAQ (reference sequence). This CDR3 is CASSPNLGQVLDTQYF. In DNA, the CDR3 is TGTGCCAGCAGCCCGAATCTGGGCCAAGTTTTGGATACGCAGTATTTT.

This clonotype was recorded at least ten times. This chain connects TRBV11-2 to TRBJ1-2; 7 bases match TRBD1. The V gene end was trimmed by 4 bases and the J gene end by 2 bases; junction bases not matched to a gene: 10. Germline CDR1 SGHAT, CDR2 FQNNGV. The CDR3 length is 16 residues. The CDR3 sequence is CASSSINDRDNYGYTF. CDR3 DNA: TGTGCCAGCAGCTCTATAAACGACAGGGACAACTATGGCTACACCTTC.

This clonotype was observed at least ten times. V is TRBV6-2 or TRBV6-3 and J is TRBJ2-1, with D hard to call. Germline V CDR1 and CDR2: MNHEY, SVGEGT. This CDR3 spans 16 amino acids. V lost 0 bases to trimming and J lost 0 bases, with 9 bases between them. The CDR3 loop is CASSYSGSISYNEQFF. For the CDR3, the DNA is TGTGCCAGCAGTTACTCGGGGTCGATCTCCTACAATGAGCAGTTCTTC.

This clonotype was observed many times. The CDR3 is CAWSASRGQPQHF. CDR3 DNA sequence: TGTGCCTGGAGTGCTTCGCGAGGACAGCCCCAGCATTTT. V is TRBV30 and J is TRBJ1-5, with unresolved D. Germline CDR1 is GTSNPN and CDR2 is SVGIG (reference sequence). V gave up 1 base and J gave up 7 bases, with 11 bases separating them. The CDR3 loop spans 13 amino acids.

In this sample, this clonotype turned up many times. DNA of the CDR3: TGCGCCAGCAGCCCGGAGGGACAGGGGCGAGGGGAGACCCAGTACTTC. Its protein product is CASSPEGQGRGETQYF. This chain joins TRBV4-3 and TRBJ2-5; 10 bases line up with TRBD1. V gave up 4 bases and J gave up 5 bases; unmatched junction bases: 10. CDR3 length equals 16 residues. Germline V gene sequence: CDR1 LGHNA, CDR2 YSLEER.

This clonotype has ten or more counts. This chain joins TRBV5-1 and TRBJ2-6, with 7 bases identical to TRBD1. There are 18 residues in the CDR3. Germline V CDR1 and CDR2: SGHRS, YFSETQ. V shed 0 bases, J shed 0 bases, and the junction held 6 bases outside the gene matches. Here the CDR3 reads CASSLAKGQFSGANVLTF. The CDR3 coding sequence is TGCGCCAGCAGCTTGGCTAAGGGACAGTTCTCTGGGGCCAACGTCCTGACTTTC. Full variable domain (outside the CDR3, taken from reference TRBV5-1 and TRBJ2-6): KAGVTQTPRYLIKTRGQQVTLSCSPISGHRSVSWYQQTPGQGLQFLFEYFSETQRNKGNFPGRFSGRQFSNSRSEMNVSTLELGDSALYLCASSLAKGQFSGANVLTFGAGSRLTVL.

This clonotype was detected ten times or more. This rearrangement joins TRBV6-1 to TRBJ2-7; 8 bases are a match to TRBD1. The CDR3 extends over 17 amino acids. Looked up from germline, CDR1 is MNHNS and CDR2 is SASEGT. V gave up 3 bases and J gave up 0 bases; unmatched junction bases: 10. The chain's CDR3 is CASSDGQGNLYSYEQYF. In DNA form, the CDR3 reads TGTGCCAGCAGTGATGGACAGGGAAACTTATACTCCTACGAGCAGTACTTC.